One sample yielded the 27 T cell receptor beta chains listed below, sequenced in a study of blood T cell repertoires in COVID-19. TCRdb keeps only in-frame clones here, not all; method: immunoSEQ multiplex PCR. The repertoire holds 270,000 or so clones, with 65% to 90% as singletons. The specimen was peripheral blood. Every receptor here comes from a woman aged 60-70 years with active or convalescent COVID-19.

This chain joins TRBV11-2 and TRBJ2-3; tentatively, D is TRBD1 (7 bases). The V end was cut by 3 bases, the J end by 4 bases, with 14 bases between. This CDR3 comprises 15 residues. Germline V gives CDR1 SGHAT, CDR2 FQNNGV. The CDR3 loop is CASSLEGAFADTQYF. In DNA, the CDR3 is TGTGCCAGCAGCTTGGAGGGGGCATTCGCAGATACGCAGTATTTT.

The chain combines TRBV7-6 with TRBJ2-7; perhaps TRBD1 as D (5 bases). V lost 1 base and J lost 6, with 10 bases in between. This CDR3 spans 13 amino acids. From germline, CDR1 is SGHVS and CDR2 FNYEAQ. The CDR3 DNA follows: TGTGCCAGCAGCTTAGAAGGGGCCCGCGAGCAGTACTTC. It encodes CASSLEGAREQYF.

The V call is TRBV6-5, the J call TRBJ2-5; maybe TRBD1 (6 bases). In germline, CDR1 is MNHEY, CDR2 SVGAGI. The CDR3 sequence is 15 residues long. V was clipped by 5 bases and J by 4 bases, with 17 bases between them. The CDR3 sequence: CASSPAPGDVETQYF. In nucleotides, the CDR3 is TGTGCCAGCAGTCCCGCCCCAGGGGACGTAGAGACCCAGTACTTC.

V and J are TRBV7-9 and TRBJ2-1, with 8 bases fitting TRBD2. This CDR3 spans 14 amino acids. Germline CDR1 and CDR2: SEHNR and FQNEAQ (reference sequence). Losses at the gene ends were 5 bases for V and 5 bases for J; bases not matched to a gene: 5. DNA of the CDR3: TGTGCCAGCAGCCGGGGGGGCTTTGACAATGAGCAGTTCTTC. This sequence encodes CASSRGGFDNEQFF. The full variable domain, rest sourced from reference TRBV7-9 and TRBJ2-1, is DTGVSQNPRHKITKRGQNVTFRCDPISEHNRLYWYRQTLGQGPEFLTYFQNEAQLEKSRLLSDRFSAERPKGSFSTLEIQRTEQGDSAMYLCASSRGGFDNEQFFGPGTRLTVL.

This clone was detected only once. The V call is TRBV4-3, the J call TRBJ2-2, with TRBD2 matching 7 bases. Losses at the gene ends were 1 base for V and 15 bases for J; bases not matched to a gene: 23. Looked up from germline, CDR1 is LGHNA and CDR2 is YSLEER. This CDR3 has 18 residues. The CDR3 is CASSQAWGGSGAAATLFF. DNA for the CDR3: TGCGCCAGCAGCCAAGCCTGGGGGGGGAGTGGGGCGGCGGCTACCTTGTTTTTT.

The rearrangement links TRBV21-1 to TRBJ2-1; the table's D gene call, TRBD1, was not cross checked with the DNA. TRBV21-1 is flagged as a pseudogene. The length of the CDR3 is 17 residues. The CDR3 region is CASSKGAGARAYNEQFF. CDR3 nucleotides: TGTGCCAGCAGCAAAGGGGCAGGGGCCCGGGCCTACAATGAGCAGTTCTTC.

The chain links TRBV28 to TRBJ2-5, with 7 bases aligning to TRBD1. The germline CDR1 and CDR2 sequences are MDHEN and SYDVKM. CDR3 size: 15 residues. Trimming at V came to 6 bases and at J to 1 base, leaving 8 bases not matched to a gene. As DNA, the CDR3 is TGTGCCAGCAGCCCTACGGACAGGCCCCAAGAGACCCAGTACTTC. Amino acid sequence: CASSPTDRPQETQYF.

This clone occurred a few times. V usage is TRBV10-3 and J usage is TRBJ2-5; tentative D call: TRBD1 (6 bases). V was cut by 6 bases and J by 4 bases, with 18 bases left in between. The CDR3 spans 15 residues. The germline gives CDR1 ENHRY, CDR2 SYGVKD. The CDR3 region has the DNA TGTGCCATCAGGGGGGACACCCCCGGGGCAGAGACCCAGTACTTC. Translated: CAIRGDTPGAETQYF.

CDR3 sequence: CASSAIHRAGTEAFF. CDR3 bases: TGTGCCAGCAGCGCAATTCACAGGGCAGGTACTGAAGCTTTCTTT. The V and J genes are TRBV7-2 and TRBJ1-1; TRBD1 is a possible D gene (6 bases). Trimming stripped 5 bases from V and 5 bases from J, with 18 bases between. Germline V CDR1 and CDR2: SGHTA, FQGNSA. The CDR3 is 15 amino acids.

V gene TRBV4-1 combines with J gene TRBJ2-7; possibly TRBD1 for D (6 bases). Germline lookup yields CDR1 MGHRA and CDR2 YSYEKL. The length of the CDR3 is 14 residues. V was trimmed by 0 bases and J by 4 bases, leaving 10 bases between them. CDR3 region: CASSQEQGQYEQYF. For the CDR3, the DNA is TGCGCCAGCAGCCAAGAGCAGGGGCAGTACGAGCAGTACTTC.

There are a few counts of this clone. The DNA for the CDR3 is TGTGCCAGCAGCTCCCGAGGGGGTGAGAACACTGAAGCTTTCTTT. It translates to CASSSRGGENTEAFF. The chain recombines TRBV5-8 with TRBJ1-1, with D perhaps matching TRBD1 (6 bases). Trimming pared 3 bases from V and 1 base from J, leaving 13 bases between. The CDR3 consists of 15 residues. CDR1 SGHTS and CDR2 YDEGEE come from the germline V gene. The full variable domain, completed using reference TRBV5-8 and TRBJ1-1, is EAGVTQSPTHLIKTRGQQATLRCSPISGHTSVYWYQQALGLGLQFLLWYDEGEERNRGNFPPRFSGRQFPNYSSELNVNALELEDSALYLCASSSRGGENTEAFFGQGTRLTVV.

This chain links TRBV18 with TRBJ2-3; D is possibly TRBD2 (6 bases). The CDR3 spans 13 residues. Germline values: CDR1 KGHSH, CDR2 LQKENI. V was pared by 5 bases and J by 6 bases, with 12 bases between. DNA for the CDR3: TGTGCCAGCTCAAGGGAGGCGCGGGATACGCAGTATTTT. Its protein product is CASSREARDTQYF.

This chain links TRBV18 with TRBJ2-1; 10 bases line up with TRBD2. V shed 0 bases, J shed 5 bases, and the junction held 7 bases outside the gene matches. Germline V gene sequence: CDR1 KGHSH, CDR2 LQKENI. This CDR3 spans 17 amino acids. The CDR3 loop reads CASSPPSAGGPHNEQFF. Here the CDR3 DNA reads TGTGCCAGCTCACCACCTTCAGCGGGGGGGCCCCACAATGAGCAGTTCTTC.

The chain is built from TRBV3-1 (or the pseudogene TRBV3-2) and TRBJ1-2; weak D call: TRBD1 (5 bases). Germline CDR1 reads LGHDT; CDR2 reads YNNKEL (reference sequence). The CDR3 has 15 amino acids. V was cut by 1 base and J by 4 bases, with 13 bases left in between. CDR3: CASSQGGGSGYGYTF. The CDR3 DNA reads TGTGCCAGCAGCCAAGGGGGGGGTAGTGGCTATGGCTACACCTTC.

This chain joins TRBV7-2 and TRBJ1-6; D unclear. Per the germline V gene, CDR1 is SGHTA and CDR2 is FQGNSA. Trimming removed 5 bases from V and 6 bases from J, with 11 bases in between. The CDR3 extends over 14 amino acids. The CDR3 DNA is TGTGCCAGCAGCCCGTCAAGCCGTAATTCACCCCTCCACTTT. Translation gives CASSPSSRNSPLHF.

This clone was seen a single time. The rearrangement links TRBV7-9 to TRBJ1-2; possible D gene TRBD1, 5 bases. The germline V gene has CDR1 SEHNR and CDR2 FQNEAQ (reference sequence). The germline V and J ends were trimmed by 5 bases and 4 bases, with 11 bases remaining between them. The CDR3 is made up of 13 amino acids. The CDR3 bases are TGTGCCAGCAGCGACGACAGTTTCTATGGCTACACCTTC. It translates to CASSDDSFYGYTF.

DNA for the CDR3: TGCGCCAGCAGCGCCGGGACAGGGGGCCGTCAAGAGACCCAGTACTTC. Encoded protein: CASSAGTGGRQETQYF. The chain carries TRBV5-1 and TRBJ2-5; TRBD1 agrees at 12 bases. CDR3 length equals 16 residues. Losses at the gene ends were 4 bases for V and 2 bases for J; bases not matched to a gene: 6. The germline gives CDR1 SGHRS, CDR2 YFSETQ.

The CDR3 DNA reads TGTGCCAGCAGTGAGGCGAACAGGGGAGCGAGTGAAAAACTGTTTTTT. Protein product: CASSEANRGASEKLFF. The rearrangement links TRBV6-1 to TRBJ1-4; TRBD1 matches 7 bases. The V segment lost 3 bases and the J segment 7 bases; nucleotides outside the gene matches: 11. CDR1 MNHNS and CDR2 SASEGT come from the germline V gene. The CDR3 covers 16 residues.

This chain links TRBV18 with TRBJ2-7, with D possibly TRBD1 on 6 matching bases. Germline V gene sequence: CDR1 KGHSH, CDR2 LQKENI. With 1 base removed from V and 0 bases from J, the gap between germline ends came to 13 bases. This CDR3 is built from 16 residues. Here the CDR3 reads CASSPRKTGFSYEQYF. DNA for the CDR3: TGTGCCAGCTCACCACGAAAGACAGGATTCTCCTACGAGCAGTACTTC.

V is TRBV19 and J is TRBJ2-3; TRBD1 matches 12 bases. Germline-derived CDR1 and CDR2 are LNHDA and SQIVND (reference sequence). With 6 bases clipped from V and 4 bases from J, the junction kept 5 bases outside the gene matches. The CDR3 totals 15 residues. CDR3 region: CASRAGTGGADTQYF. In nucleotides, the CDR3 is TGTGCCAGTAGGGCCGGGACAGGGGGCGCAGATACGCAGTATTTT.

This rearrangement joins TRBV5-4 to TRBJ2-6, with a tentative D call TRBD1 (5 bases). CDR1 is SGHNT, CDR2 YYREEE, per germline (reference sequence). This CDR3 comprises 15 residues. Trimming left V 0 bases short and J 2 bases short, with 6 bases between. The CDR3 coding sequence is TGTGCCAGCAGCTTGGGGGGCACTGGGGCCAACGTCCTGACTTTC. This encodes CASSLGGTGANVLTF.

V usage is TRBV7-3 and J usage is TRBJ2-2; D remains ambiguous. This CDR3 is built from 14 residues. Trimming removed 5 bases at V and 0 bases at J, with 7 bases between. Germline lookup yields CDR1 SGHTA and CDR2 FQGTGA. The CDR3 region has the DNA TGTGCCAGCAGCCTACTCGCGAACACCGGGGAGCTGTTTTTT. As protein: CASSLLANTGELFF.

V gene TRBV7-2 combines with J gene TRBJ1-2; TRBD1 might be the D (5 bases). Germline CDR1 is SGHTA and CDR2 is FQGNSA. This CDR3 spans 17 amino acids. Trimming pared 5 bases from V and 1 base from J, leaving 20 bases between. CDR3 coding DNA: TGTGCCAGCAGCCATGCCTTCGGGGGGGGGTATAACTATGGCTACACCTTC. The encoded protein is CASSHAFGGGYNYGYTF.

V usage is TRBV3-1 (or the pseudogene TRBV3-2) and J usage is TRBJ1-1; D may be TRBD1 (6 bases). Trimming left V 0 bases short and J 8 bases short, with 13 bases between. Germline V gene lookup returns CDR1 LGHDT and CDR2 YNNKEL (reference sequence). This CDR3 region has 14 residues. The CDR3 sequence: CASSQDLTGTEAFF. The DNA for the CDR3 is TGTGCCAGCAGCCAAGACCTGACAGGTACGGAAGCTTTCTTT.

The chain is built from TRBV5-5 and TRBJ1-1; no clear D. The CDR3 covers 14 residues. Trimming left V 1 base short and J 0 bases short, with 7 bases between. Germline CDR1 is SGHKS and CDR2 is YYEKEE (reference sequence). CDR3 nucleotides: TGTGCCAGCAGCTTGTGGCAAATGAACACTGAAGCTTTCTTT. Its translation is CASSLWQMNTEAFF.

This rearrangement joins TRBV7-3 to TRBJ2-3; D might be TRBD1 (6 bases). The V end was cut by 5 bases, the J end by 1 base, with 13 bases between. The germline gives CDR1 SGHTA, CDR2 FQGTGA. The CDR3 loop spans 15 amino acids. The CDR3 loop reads CASSPLGAGTDTQYF. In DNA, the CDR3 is TGTGCCAGCAGCCCGTTGGGGGCGGGCACAGATACGCAGTATTTT.

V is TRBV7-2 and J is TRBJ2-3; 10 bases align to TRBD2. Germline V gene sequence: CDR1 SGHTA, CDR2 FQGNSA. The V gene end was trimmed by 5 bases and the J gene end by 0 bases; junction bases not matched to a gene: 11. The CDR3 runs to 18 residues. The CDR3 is CASSPFRASGGSTDTQYF. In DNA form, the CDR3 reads TGTGCCAGCAGCCCCTTTCGGGCTAGCGGGGGTAGCACAGATACGCAGTATTTT.